This record covers a single TCR beta chain. The clone's antigen remains unknown. Base-call qualities are not available, and no considerably larger clone is one nucleotide away. These data come from a study of OX40 agonist ivuxolimab in advanced cancers. Regarding the complete study: The costimulatory receptor OX40 (CD134) was targeted by ivuxolimab, a fully human IgG2 agonistic monoclonal antibody. A male proportion of under 85% and a mean age of roughly 55 years, ranging from 23 to 79, were recorded for the dose-escalation cohort. Partial responses occurred in three dose-escalation patients, of whom one had hepatocellular carcinoma and two had cutaneous melanoma. Prior anti-PD-1, anti-PD-L1 or anti-CTLA-4 therapy was permitted, and approximately 40% of dose-escalation patients had received checkpoint inhibitors. Peripheral TCRbeta sequencing was intended to test whether TCR sequence diversity was altered and clonal T-cell expansion was caused by ivuxolimab. Intravenous ivuxolimab was administered to patients every 2 weeks at six dose levels: 0.01, 0.1, 0.3, 1.5, 3 and 10 mg/kg. Among the 52 dose-escalation patients, approximately 20 had hepatocellular carcinoma, 15 melanoma, 9 renal cell carcinoma and 9 head and neck cancer. The paper covers the monotherapy dose-escalation part of the phase I ivuxolimab trial, which included N ≈ 52 patients. What the study reported, not specific to this receptor: In the 0.1-3.0 mg/kg groups, partial responders were among the patients with the lowest normalized peripheral clonal expansion, particularly in CD8+ T cells. Antigen specificity was not determined for the clonally expanded peripheral T cells. After ivuxolimab, expanded clones were on average more numerous among CD8+ T cells than among CD4+ T cells. Low levels of normalized T-cell clonal expansion were also seen in some patients who did not respond. At doses of 0.1 to 3.0 mg/kg, clonal expansion of both CD4+ and CD8+ blood T cells was observed from baseline to week 6.

The cysteine opens and the phenylalanine closes a CDR3 of 15 amino acids. Here the CDR3 DNA is all that survives: 45 bases in frame from base 1. The germline V gene (reference sequence) sets CDR1 to LNHDA and CDR2 to SQIVND. After removal of 1 base from V and 5 bases from J, the junction retains 4 bases not matched to a gene. The trial excluded patients who had a history of autoimmune disease or were on systemic immunosuppression. In every dose cohort, peripheral blood was drawn for TCR sequencing at baseline, cycle 4 day 1, and cycle 7 day 1. The samples were drawn from a first-in-human, open-label, multicenter phase I dose-escalation trial of ivuxolimab. Adults with locally advanced or metastatic melanoma, renal cell carcinoma, hepatocellular carcinoma or head and neck squamous cell carcinoma were enrolled in the trial. Before TCR sequencing, CD4+ and CD8+ T cells were separately sorted from peripheral blood.

Genomic DNA was isolated from the sorted cells so that the TCRbeta CDR3 region could be sequenced. The immunoSEQ Assay was used to sequence the TCRbeta CDR3 regions. TCRdb re-hosts the immuneACCESS table, in-frame sequences only. Its copies lack some clones; in the studies checked, an unresolved V gene accounts for under half of them, and the cause for the rest is not known. The sample records under 50,000 clones, 65% to 80% of which are singletons. Clones ranked in the top ten supply approximately 12% of the sample. The receptor's source is an adult with an advanced solid tumor such as melanoma, head and neck, liver or kidney cancer. The chain is encoded by TRBV19 joined to TRBJ1-5; TRBD1 matches 8 bases in the middle. Sequencing used CD4+ or CD8+ T cells sorted from blood, obtained in a trial of the OX40 agonist ivuxolimab. The CDR3 corresponds to CASSIGGRGHQPQHF. The nucleotides read TGTGCCAGTAGTATAGGGGGCAGGGGGCATCAGCCCCAGCATTTT.